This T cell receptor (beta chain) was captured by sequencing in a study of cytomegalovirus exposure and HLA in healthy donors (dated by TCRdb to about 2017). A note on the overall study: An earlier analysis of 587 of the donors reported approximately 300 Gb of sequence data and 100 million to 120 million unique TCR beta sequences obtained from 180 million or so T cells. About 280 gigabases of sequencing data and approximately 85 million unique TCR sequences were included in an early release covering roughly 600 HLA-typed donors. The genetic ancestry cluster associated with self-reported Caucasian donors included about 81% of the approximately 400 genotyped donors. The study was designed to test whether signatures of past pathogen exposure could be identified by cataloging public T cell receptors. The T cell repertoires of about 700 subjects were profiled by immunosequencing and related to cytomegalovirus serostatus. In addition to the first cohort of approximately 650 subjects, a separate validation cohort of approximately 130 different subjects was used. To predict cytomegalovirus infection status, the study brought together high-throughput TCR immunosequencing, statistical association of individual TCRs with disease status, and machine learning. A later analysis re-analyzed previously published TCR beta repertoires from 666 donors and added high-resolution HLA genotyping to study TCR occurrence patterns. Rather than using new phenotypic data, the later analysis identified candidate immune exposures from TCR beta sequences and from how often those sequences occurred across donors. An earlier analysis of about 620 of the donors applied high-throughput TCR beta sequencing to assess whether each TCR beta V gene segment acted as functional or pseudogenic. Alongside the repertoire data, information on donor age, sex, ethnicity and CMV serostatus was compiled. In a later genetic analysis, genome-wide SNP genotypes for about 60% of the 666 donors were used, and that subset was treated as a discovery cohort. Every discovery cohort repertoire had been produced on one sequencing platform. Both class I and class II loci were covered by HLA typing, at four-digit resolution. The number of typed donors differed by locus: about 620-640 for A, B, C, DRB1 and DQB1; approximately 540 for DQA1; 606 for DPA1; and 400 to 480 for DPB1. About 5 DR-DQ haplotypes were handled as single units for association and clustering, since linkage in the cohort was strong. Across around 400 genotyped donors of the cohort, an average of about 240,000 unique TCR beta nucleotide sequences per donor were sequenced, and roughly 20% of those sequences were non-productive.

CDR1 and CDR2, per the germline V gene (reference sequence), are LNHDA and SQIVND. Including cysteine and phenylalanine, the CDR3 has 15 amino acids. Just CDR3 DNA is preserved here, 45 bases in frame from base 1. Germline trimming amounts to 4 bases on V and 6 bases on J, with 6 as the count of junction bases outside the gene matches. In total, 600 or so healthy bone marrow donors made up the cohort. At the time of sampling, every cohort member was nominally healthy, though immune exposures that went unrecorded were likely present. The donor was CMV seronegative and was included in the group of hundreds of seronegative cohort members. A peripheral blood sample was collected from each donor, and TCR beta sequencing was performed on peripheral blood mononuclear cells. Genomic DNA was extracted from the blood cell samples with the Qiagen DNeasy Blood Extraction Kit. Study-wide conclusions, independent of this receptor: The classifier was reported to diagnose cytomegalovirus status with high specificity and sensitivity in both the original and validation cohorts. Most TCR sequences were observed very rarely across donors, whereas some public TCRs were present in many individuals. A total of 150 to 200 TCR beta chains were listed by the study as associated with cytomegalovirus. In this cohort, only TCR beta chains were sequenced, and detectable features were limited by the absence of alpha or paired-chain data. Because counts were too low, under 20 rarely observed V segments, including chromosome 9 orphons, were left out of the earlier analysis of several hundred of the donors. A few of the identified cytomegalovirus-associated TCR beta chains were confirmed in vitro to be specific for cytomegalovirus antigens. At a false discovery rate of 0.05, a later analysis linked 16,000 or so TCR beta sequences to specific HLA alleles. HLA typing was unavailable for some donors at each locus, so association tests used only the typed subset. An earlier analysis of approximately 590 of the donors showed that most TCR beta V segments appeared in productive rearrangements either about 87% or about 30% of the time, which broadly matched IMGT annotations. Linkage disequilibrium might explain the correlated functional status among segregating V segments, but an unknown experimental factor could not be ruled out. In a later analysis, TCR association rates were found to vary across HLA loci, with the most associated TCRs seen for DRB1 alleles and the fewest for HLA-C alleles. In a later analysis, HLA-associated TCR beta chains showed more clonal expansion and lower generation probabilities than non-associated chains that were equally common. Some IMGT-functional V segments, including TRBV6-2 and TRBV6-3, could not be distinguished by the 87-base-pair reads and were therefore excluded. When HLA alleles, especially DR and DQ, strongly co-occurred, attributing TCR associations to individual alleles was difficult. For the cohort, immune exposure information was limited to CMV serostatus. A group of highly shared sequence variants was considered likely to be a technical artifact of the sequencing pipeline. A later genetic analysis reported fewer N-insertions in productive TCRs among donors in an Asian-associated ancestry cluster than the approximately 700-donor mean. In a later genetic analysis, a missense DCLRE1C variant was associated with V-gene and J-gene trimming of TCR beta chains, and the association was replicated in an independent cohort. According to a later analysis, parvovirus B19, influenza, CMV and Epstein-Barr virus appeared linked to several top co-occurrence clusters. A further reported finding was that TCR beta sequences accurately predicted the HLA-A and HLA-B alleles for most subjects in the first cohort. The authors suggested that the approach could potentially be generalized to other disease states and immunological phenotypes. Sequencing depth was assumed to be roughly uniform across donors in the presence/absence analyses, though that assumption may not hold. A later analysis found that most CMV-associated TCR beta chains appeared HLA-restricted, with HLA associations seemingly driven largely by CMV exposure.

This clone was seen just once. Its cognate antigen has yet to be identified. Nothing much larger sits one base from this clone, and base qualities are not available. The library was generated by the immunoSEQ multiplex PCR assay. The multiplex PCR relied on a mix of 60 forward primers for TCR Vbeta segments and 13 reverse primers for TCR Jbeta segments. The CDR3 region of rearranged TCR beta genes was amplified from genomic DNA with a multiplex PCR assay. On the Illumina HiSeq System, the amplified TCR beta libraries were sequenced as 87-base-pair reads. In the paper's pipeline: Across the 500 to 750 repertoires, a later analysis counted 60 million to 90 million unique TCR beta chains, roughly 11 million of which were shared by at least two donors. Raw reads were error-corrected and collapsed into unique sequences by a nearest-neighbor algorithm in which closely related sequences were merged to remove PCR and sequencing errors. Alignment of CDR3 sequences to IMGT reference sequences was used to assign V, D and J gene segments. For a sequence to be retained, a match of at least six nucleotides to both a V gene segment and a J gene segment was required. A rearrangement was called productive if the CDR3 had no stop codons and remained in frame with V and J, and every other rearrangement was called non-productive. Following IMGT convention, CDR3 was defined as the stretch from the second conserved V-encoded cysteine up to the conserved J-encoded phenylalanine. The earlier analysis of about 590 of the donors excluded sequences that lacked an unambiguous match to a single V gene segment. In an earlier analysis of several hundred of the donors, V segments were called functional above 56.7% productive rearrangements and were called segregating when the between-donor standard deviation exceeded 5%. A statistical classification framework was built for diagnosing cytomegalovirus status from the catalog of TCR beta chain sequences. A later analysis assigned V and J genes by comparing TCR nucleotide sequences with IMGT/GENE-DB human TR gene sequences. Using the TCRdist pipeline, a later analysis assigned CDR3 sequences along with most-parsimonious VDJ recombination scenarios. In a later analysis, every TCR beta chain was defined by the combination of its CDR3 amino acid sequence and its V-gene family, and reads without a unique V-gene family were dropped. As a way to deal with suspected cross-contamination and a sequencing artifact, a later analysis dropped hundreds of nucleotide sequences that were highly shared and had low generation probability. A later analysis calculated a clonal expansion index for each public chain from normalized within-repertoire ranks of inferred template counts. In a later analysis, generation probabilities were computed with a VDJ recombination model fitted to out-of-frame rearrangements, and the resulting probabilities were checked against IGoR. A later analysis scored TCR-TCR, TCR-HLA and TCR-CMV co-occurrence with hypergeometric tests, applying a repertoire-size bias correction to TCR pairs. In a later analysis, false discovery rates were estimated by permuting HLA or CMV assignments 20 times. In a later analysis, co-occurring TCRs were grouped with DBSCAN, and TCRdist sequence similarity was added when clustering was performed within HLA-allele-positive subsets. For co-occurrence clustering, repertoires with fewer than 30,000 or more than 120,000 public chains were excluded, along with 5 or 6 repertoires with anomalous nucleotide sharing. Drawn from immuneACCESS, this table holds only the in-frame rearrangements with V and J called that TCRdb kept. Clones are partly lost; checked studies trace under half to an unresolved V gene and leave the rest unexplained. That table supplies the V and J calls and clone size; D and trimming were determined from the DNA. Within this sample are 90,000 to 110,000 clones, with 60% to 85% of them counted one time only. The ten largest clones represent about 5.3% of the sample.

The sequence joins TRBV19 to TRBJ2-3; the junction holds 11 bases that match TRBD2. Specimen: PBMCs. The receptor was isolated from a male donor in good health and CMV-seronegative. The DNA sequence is TGTGCCAGTAGTAGGAAACTAGCGGGAGAGGATACGCAGTATTTT. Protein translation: CASSRKLAGEDTQYF.